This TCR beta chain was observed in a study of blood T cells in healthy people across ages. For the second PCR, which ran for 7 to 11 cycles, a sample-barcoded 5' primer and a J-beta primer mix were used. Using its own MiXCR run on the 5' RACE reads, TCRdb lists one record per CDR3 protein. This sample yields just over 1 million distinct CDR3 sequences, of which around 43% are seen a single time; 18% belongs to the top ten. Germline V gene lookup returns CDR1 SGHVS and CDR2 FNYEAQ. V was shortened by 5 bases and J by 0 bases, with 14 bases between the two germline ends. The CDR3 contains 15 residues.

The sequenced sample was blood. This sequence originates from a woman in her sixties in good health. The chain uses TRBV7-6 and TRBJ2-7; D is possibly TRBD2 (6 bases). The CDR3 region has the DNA TGTGCCAGCAGCCCCACCCGGGACTTCTCCTACGAGCAGTACTTC. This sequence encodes CASSPTRDFSYEQYF.